The T cell receptor (beta chain) described here comes from a study of cytomegalovirus exposure and HLA in healthy donors. Study-wide findings and caveats: Using the classifier, cytomegalovirus status was reportedly diagnosed with high specificity and sensitivity. It was confirmed in vitro that three of the CMV-associated chains were specific for CMV antigens.

This clone was seen a single time. The target antigen is unknown. Sequencing was performed with immunoSEQ multiplex PCR; in TCRdb, only in-frame clones are kept and a portion is missing. The data contain some 100,000 clones, about 85% of them seen just once; the ten biggest clones take up about 4.2%. The sequenced sample consisted of PBMCs. The sequence was collected from a man between 18 and 29 years old in good health and CMV-seropositive.

The CDR3 DNA reads TGTGCCAGCAGCTTTTCCCCGAGACAGGGGGCTCACGAGCAGTACTTC. Its protein is CASSFSPRQGAHEQYF. V gene TRBV5-8 combines with J gene TRBJ2-7, with 10 bases lining up with TRBD1. V was clipped by 2 bases and J by 5 bases; unmatched bases: 10. Germline loops: CDR1 SGHTS, CDR2 YDEGEE. The CDR3 totals 16 residues.